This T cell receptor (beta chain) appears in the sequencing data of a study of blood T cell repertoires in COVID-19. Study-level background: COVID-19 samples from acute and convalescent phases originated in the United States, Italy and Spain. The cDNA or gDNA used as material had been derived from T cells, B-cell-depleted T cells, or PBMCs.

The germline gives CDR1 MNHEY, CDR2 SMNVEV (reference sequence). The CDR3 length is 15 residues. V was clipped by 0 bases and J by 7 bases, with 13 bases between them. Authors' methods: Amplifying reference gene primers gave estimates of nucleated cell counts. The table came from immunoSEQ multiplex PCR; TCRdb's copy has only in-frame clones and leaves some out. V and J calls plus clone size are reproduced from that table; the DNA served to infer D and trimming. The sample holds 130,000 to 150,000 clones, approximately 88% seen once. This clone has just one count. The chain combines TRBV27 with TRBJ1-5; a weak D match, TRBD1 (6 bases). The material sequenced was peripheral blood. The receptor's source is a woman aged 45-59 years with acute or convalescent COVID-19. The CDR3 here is CASSLSSAGQQPQHF. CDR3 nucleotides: TGTGCCAGCAGTTTATCCTCGGCCGGACAGCAGCCCCAGCATTTT.